This TCR beta chain was sequenced during a study of shared clonotypes between healthy human individuals. Study in general: Donor ages ranged 18 to 49 years: a couple of women, a few men.

The CDR3 is 13 residues long. CDR1 is MNHEY and CDR2 is SMNVEV in the germline V gene (reference sequence). Unmatched junction bases numbered 2, after V lost 6 bases and J lost 6 bases. Produced via immunoSEQ multiplex PCR; TCRdb's table is partial and in-frame only. The sample has around 690,000 clones, roughly 91% seen once; the top ten hold 30% to 40%. Only Caucasian adults living in Nashville, Tennessee made up the donor group. This clone appeared a single time. What it binds is not known. Study-wide findings and caveats: Relative to clonotypes present in all four donors, those not shared had lower generation probabilities.

The specimen was memory CD8+ T cells from PBMCs. Subset here: CD45RO+ cells pooled with CCR7-negative TemRA cells. The chain couples TRBV27 to TRBJ2-2; TRBD1 aligns across 9 bases. This TCR came from a man aged 18 to 35 in good health. Some clones in this sample may be carry-over from other donors' samples. CDR3 protein: CASRTGGPGELFF. The CDR3 region has the DNA TGTGCCAGCAGGACAGGGGGGCCCGGGGAGCTGTTTTTT.